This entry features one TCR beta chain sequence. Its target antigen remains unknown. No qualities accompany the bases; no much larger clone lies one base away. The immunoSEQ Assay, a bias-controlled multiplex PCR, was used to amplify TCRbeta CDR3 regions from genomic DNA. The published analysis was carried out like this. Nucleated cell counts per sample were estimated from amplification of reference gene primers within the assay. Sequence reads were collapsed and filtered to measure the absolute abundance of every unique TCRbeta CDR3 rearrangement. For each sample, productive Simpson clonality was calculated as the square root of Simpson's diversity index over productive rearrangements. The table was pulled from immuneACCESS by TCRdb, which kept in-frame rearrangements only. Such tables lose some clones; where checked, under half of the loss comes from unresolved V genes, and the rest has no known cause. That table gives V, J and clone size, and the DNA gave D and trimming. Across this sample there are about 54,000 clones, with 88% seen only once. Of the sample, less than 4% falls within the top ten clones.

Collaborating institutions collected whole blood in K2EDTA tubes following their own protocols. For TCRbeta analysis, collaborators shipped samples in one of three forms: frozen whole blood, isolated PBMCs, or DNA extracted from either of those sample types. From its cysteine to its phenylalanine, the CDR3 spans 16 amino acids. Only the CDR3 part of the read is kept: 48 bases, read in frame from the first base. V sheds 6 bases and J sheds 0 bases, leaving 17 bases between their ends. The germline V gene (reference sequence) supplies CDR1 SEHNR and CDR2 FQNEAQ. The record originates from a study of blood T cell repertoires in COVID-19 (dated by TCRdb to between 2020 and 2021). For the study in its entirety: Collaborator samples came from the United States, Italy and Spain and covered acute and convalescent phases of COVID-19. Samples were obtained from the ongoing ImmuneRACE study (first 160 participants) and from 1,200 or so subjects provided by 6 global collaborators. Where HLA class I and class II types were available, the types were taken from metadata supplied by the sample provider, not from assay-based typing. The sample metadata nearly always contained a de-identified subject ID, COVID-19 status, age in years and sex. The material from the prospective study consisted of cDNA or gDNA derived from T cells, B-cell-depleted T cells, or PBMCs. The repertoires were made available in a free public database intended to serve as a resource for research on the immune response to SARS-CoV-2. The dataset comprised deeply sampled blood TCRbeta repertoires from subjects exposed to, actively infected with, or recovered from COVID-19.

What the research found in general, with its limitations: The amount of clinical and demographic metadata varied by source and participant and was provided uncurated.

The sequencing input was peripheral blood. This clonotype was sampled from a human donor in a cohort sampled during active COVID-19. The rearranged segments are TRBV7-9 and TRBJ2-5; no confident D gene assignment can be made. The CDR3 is CASRPPAPADQETQYF. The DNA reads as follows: TGTGCCAGCAGACCCCCTGCCCCGGCGGACCAAGAGACCCAGTACTTC.